This T cell receptor beta chain was recovered during a study of blood T cell dynamics during melanoma immunotherapy. Study-wide results and limits: Immune-effector CD8+ cells best matched cell-free DNA CDR3 sequences and were most clonal.

The assay received all extracted DNA from sorted CD8+ subsets. This table comes from immunoSEQ multiplex PCR, and its TCRdb copy is limited to in-frame clones, with some not included. The sample consists of 15,000 or so clones, 91% of them appearing once. CDR1 is LNHDA and CDR2 is SQIVND in the germline V gene (reference sequence). CDR3 length: 15 amino acids. V shed 5 bases, J shed 3 bases, and the junction held 7 bases outside the gene matches. Regarding time point: week 3, after first cycle of checkpoint inhibitor. Blood was drawn before treatment and at week 3 after checkpoint blockade. Regarding this clone: The antigen remains unidentified.

The rearrangement links TRBV19 to TRBJ2-1, with 7 nucleotides matching TRBD2. This receptor was identified in a human donor with melanoma. Sequencing was performed on effector memory CD8+ T cells from blood, taken from a patient treated with checkpoint blockade. The CDR3 loop is CASSAVAGNYNEQFF. CDR3 nucleotides: TGTGCCAGTAGTGCGGTAGCGGGCAACTACAATGAGCAGTTCTTC.